The 15 T cell receptor beta chains below come from one sample, sequenced in a study of T cells in Graves' hyperthyroidism and ophthalmopathy (dated by TCRdb to between 2018 and 2021). The library was produced with multiplex PCR. Sequencer: Illumina HiSeq 2000. Amplification of TCR beta CDR3 regions was carried out from RNA transcripts. A first-round RT-PCR of the TCR CDR3 used the HTBI primer set with the Qiagen OneStep RT-PCR kit. TCRdb trimmed the raw reads at Q25, called clones with MiXCR and kept productive beta chains. Under each unique CDR3 protein, matching rows form one entry showing the most common genes and DNA. The sample data list 300,000 to 400,000 distinct CDR3 sequences, and approximately 18% of these were observed just once. Under 55% of the sample comes from the top ten. Sequencing input: blood. These receptors originate from a woman aged 45-65 years with Graves' hyperthyroidism.

In this sample, this clonotype turned up many times. The rearrangement uses TRBV20-1 and TRBJ1-5, with a possible D match to TRBD1 (5 bases). Germline V lookup: CDR1 DFQATT, CDR2 SNEGSKA (reference sequence). The CDR3 spans 17 residues. V lost 1 base to trimming and J lost 0 bases, with 16 bases between them. The DNA for the CDR3 is TGCAGTGCTAGAGGTTCCGGGACGGACTTTAGCAATCAGCCCCAGCATTTT. Translating it yields CSARGSGTDFSNQPQHF.

The chain links TRBV5-1 to TRBJ2-5; 8 nucleotides match TRBD2. Per the germline V gene, CDR1 is SGHRS and CDR2 is YFSETQ. The CDR3 covers 15 residues. V lost 6 bases and J lost 4; bases outside the gene matches: 11. The CDR3 sequence: CASNLRGGAGETQYF. The CDR3 DNA follows: TGCGCCAGCAACCTTCGGGGGGGCGCGGGAGAGACCCAGTACTTC.

This clonotype appeared many times. The J gene is TRBJ2-7, the V gene TRBV7-2; D assignment may be TRBD1 or TRBD2 (5 bases each). This CDR3 has 16 amino acids. Deletions cut 2 bases from V and 7 bases from J, with 21 bases between. The germline CDR1 and CDR2 sequences are SGHTA and FQGNSA. CDR3 bases: TGTGCCAGCAGCTTATGGTGGGACGCGGGTGGTAAGGAGCAGTACTTC. It encodes CASSLWWDAGGKEQYF. Drawing the rest from reference TRBV7-2 and TRBJ2-7, the complete variable domain is GAGVSQSPSNKVTEKGKDVELRCDPISGHTALYWYRQSLGQGLEFLIYFQGNSAPDKSGLPSDRFSAERTGGSVSTLTIQRTQQEDSAVYLCASSLWWDAGGKEQYFGPGTRLTVT.

The chain uses TRBV28 and TRBJ1-6; TRBD1 aligns across 11 bases. The germline CDR1 and CDR2 sequences are MDHEN and SYDVKM. The V gene end was trimmed by 6 bases and the J gene end by 7 bases; junction bases not matched to a gene: 8. The CDR3 covers 16 residues. CDR3 residues: CASRDRTGGLNSPLHF. As DNA, the CDR3 is TGTGCCAGCAGGGATCGGACAGGGGGCTTAAATTCACCCCTCCACTTT.

CDR3 coding DNA: TGTGCCACCAGTGATTTAACGAGGGGATCCGGCTACACCTTC. Its protein is CATSDLTRGSGYTF. The chain joins TRBV24-1 to TRBJ1-2; tentative D call: TRBD1 (5 bases). CDR3 length equals 14 residues. The germline V gene encodes CDR1 KGHDR and CDR2 SFDVKD. V was pared by 1 base and J by 8 bases, with 13 bases between.

The V call is TRBV10-3, the J call TRBJ1-2, with D perhaps TRBD1 (6 bases). Between the trimmed V and J ends, which lost 5 bases and 2 bases, there was a span of 15 bases. The CDR3 contains 15 residues. Germline V gives CDR1 ENHRY, CDR2 SYGVKD. In nucleotides, the CDR3 is TGTGCCATCAGTCCGAACACAGGGCCCAACTATGGCTACACCTTC. This gives the protein CAISPNTGPNYGYTF.

The rearrangement uses TRBV4-1 and TRBJ1-4, with D hard to call. V shed 1 base and J shed 12 bases, with 15 bases lying between them. There are 14 residues in the CDR3. Germline V gene lookup returns CDR1 MGHRA and CDR2 YSYEKL. The CDR3 coding sequence is TGCGCCAGCAGCCAAGGGGGATCGGGGAGTGAACTGTTTTTT. Its translation: CASSQGGSGSELFF.

This clonotype was observed once. The chain combines TRBV5-5 with TRBJ1-5, with 8 bases that match TRBD1. This CDR3 is 16 amino acids long. Losses at the gene ends were 3 bases for V and 11 bases for J; bases not matched to a gene: 16. Germline-derived CDR1 and CDR2 are SGHKS and YYEKEE (reference sequence). The CDR3 bases are TGTGCCAGCAGCTCCCAGGGGGGACAGGCATGGACGGCCCAGCATTTT. Translated: CASSSQGGQAWTAQHF.

The chain is built from TRBV27 and TRBJ1-1, with D uncertain. CDR3 length equals 14 residues. V was pared by 5 bases and J by 5 bases, with 15 bases between. The germline CDR1 and CDR2 sequences are MNHEY and SMNVEV (reference sequence). In DNA, the CDR3 is TGTGCCAGCAGTGCGGACGGTGGGGAAACTGAAGCTTTCTTT. Amino acids: CASSADGGETEAFF.

This clonotype was observed at least ten times. The J gene is TRBJ2-7, the V gene TRBV5-1; TRBD2 agrees at 8 bases. The germline CDR1 and CDR2 sequences are SGHRS and YFSETQ. The CDR3 runs to 14 residues. With 0 bases clipped from V and 4 bases from J, the junction kept 3 bases outside the gene matches. CDR3 DNA: TGCGCCAGCAGCTTGGAGGCGGGAGGTTACGAGCAGTACTTC. This encodes CASSLEAGGYEQYF. Full variable domain (rest looked up from reference TRBV5-1 and TRBJ2-7): KAGVTQTPRYLIKTRGQQVTLSCSPISGHRSVSWYQQTPGQGLQFLFEYFSETQRNKGNFPGRFSGRQFSNSRSEMNVSTLELGDSALYLCASSLEAGGYEQYFGPGTRLTVT.

This clonotype has a handful of counts. The chain has TRBV7-8 and TRBJ1-2, with TRBD1 identical over 7 bases. J gave up 3 bases and V 1 base, and 5 bases lay outside the gene matches. CDR3 length equals 15 residues. Germline V CDR1 and CDR2: SGHVS, FQNEAQ. The CDR3: CASSLGVGGDYGYTF. The CDR3 DNA sequence: TGTGCCAGCAGCTTAGGGGTAGGGGGCGACTATGGCTACACCTTC.

This clonotype was recorded at least ten times. V usage is TRBV6-1 and J usage is TRBJ2-1; 9 bases agree with TRBD2. The CDR3 extends over 15 amino acids. Germline V gene lookup returns CDR1 MNHNS and CDR2 SASEGT. With 5 bases clipped from V and 8 bases from J, the junction kept 10 bases outside the gene matches. CDR3 coding DNA: TGTGCCAGCAGTTATACAGCGGGAGGTTTTGATGAGCAGTTCTTC. Translation gives CASSYTAGGFDEQFF.

Of note for this clonotype: At one end, the junction sequence differs from germline, possibly due to a read error. The chain uses TRBV3-1 and TRBJ2-1; tentative D call: TRBD2 (5 bases). The CDR3 has 15 amino acids. Germline V gene lookup returns CDR1 LGHDT and CDR2 YNNKEL (reference sequence). The DNA for the CDR3 is TGTGCCAGCGGCCAAGATCTCGGGCTCCCCCGGGATCAGTTCTTC. This codes for CASGQDLGLPRDQFF.

This clonotype was seen ten or more times. The chain has TRBV30 and TRBJ2-1; TRBD2 might be the D (6 bases). Per the germline V gene, CDR1 is GTSNPN and CDR2 is SVGIG (reference sequence). With 6 bases removed from V and 8 bases from J, the gap between germline ends came to 17 bases. This CDR3 comprises 13 residues. CDR3 in DNA: TGTGCCTGCAGGATCGGAGGGAGTCATGAGCAGTTCTTC. It yields the protein CACRIGGSHEQFF.

On this clonotype: A much larger clone sits a single nucleotide away, making a read error possible. CDR3 DNA: TGTGCCAGGACGACCGAGACAAATTCACCCCCCCACTTT. This translates into CARTTETNSPPHF. This chain uses TRBV2 with TRBJ1-6; D gene unclear. Germline loops: CDR1 SNHLY, CDR2 FYNNEI. The CDR3 spans 13 residues.